This T cell receptor beta chain is drawn from a study of blood T cell repertoires in COVID-19. Study summary: PBMCs, B-cell-depleted T cells, or T cells were the source of the cDNA or gDNA that made up the material.

Per the study methods: It was from reference gene primer amplification that nucleated cell counts were estimated. Generated by immunoSEQ multiplex PCR, the TCRdb table keeps only in-frame clones and is missing some. V and J calls and clone size are as listed in that table; D and trimming were resolved from the DNA. Seen here are a few hundred thousand clones, 88% observed once, and the top ten hold 1% to 1.5%. The CDR3 has 14 amino acids. The germline V gene encodes CDR1 SNHLY and CDR2 FYNNEI. V shed 11 bases, J shed 2 bases, and the junction held 8 bases outside the gene matches. Ages ranged from roughly 18 to 100 years, with residence in about 24 US areas. Which cohort a participant joined came from the clinical history participants gave.

The sequencing input was PBMCs or T cells enriched from blood (not recorded which). The V call is TRBV2, the J call TRBJ2-3, with 9 bases matching TRBD2. The clonotype originates from a woman in her 40s with acute COVID-19. As DNA, the CDR3 is TGTGCCGGTCAGCGGGAGGTCCTCACAGATACGCAGTATTTT. This gives the protein CAGQREVLTDTQYF.